This T cell receptor beta chain came from a study of blood T cell repertoires in COVID-19. Study at large: Acute and convalescent COVID-19 specimens originated in the United States, Italy and Spain. From T cells, B-cell-depleted T cells, or PBMCs came the material, which was cDNA or gDNA.

Seattle researchers signed up patients amid active infection and tracked them longitudinally. With 3 bases clipped from V and 5 bases from J, the junction kept 3 bases outside the gene matches. The CDR3 contains 13 residues. The V gene's germline CDR1 is SQVTM and CDR2 ANQGSEA. Profiling relied on immunoSEQ multiplex PCR, and the TCRdb table lists in-frame clones only, not all of them. Among about 90,000 clones listed, around 89% were seen once. Sequencing was done on a sample of peripheral blood. The clonotype originates from a man aged 50-60 years with COVID-19, enrolled during active disease. The J gene is TRBJ2-2, the V gene TRBV29-1; 7 bases are a match to TRBD1. In DNA form, the CDR3 reads TGCAGCGTTGATATACAGGGGACCGGGGAGCTGTTTTTT. Its protein product is CSVDIQGTGELFF.